The sequence of this T cell receptor (beta chain) was determined in a study of T cell responses to AZD1222 COVID-19 vaccine (dated by TCRdb to the early 2020s). As for the study more broadly: AZD1222 recipients whose second dose came at about 4 weeks and those whose second dose came at about 12 weeks were combined into one group, since spike-specific TCR depth and breadth did not differ between the two schedules. A total of under 250 trial participants underwent TCR sequencing, of whom about 210 had received two doses of AZD1222 and around 25 had received two doses of the MenACWY control vaccine. Enrollment into the trials was organized by age into subgroups of 18-55, 56-69 and 70-plus years, and those subgroups contained approximately 160, 26 and 62 TCR-sequenced participants, respectively. What the authors observed across the whole study: After two AZD1222 doses, spike-specific TCR breadth and depth were significantly higher than at day 0 and than in MenACWY recipients. In the small 56-69-year group, the increase in depth fell short of significance, most likely because of low power. Only six AZD1222 recipients were SARS-CoV-2 seropositive at baseline, limiting conclusions about previously exposed vaccinees. Participants were mostly white British, with more females than males. The authors suggested clonal diversity may have been underestimated. Reportedly, almost half of the unique spike-specific TCRs recognized epitopes lying outside the regions that are mutated in the B.1.351 and B.1.1.7 variants. The whole spike protein was spanned by vaccine-associated CD4 TCRs, and dominant responses were seen in regions 160-218 and 743-854. Because no day 14 peak-response samples were available, repertoires were characterized only after the peak T cell response.

The meaning of the sample's time point label: baseline before first vaccination. Vaccinee samples came from UK trials COV001 and COV002, including a single-blind randomized controlled phase 2/3 trial of AZD1222 (ChAdOx1 nCoV-19) in healthy adults. Trial participant PBMC samples were collected at day 0 and day 28 after the second dose for TCRbeta chain sequencing. Regarding this clone: This receptor's antigen is unknown. No quality values exist for individual bases; no much larger clone is one base distant.

The CDR3 regions of human TCRbeta chains were analyzed by immunosequencing. The original pipeline was this. Repertoire TCRs were matched against a reference library of SARS-CoV-2-specific TCRs generated with the MIRA antigen-specificity platform. Breadth was defined as the fraction of unique TCRs that were SARS-CoV-2-associated, and depth was defined as the fraction of total T cells that were SARS-CoV-2-associated. Using the MIRA data, each spike-specific TCR was mapped to the spike region that the TCR reacts to and placed in a CD4 or CD8 class. Log10-transformed breadth and depth values were compared by one-way ANOVA with Sidak's multiple comparisons tests. TCRdb provides this immuneACCESS table in a form limited to in-frame rearrangements. Some clones are lacking; in checked studies, under half of them reflect an unresolved V gene, and why the rest are absent is not known. D and trimming were read from the DNA, whereas the V and J calls and clone size are those reported in that table. In all, the sample holds 150,000 or so clones, and under 95% of those were seen once. Roughly 5% of the sample is in the top ten clones.

This clonotype originated in an adult in good health. The sequenced sample was peripheral blood, obtained on day 0 of AZD1222 vaccination.

This receptor carries the CDR3 CASRDGYGYTF. The DNA is as follows: TGTGCCAGCAGAGACGGCTATGGCTACACCTTC. This sequence uses TRBV28 and TRBJ1-2; the D gene remains uncertain. Its CDR3 holds 11 amino acids, cysteine through phenylalanine. Only the CDR3 part of the read is kept: 33 bases, read in frame from the first base. Looking up the germline V gene yields CDR1 MDHEN and CDR2 SYDVKM. At the junction V is shortened by 6 bases and J by 4 bases, with 6 bases in between.